Below, 26 T cell receptor beta chains from the same sample are listed, as sequenced in a study of beta chain features in type 1 diabetes. The study reverse transcribed the entire isolated RNA, so it sequenced expressed TCRB transcripts. Only in-frame clones appear in the TCRdb table, and some are missing; sequencing was by immunoSEQ multiplex PCR. This sample has under 450,000 clones, with about 15% found just once. The sequencing sample was made of naive CD4+ T cells from blood. The source is a woman in her late teens or twenties in good health.

The chain uses TRBV29-1 and TRBJ2-3; no reliable D call. Germline V CDR1 and CDR2: SQVTM, ANQGSEA. V was pared by 3 bases and J by 2 bases, with 9 bases between. This CDR3 region has 13 residues. CDR3 DNA sequence: TGCAGCGTTGACGGTGGGCCCACAGATACGCAGTATTTT. Its protein is CSVDGGPTDTQYF.

DNA for the CDR3: TGCAGCGCTGTATCAGGGTCTATGAATCAGCCCCAGCATTTT. This translates into CSAVSGSMNQPQHF. The V and J genes are TRBV29-1 and TRBJ1-5; D might be TRBD1 (5 bases). V dropped 7 bases and J dropped 4 bases, with 17 bases sitting between them. The CDR3 contains 14 residues. The germline V gene has CDR1 SQVTM and CDR2 ANQGSEA.

The sample holds a few counts of this clone. The genes are TRBV29-1 and TRBJ2-7; possibly TRBD2 for D (6 bases). This CDR3 contains 13 residues. Germline V gene sequence: CDR1 SQVTM, CDR2 ANQGSEA. Trimming took 2 bases from V and 3 from J, leaving 11 bases between them. As DNA, the CDR3 is TGCAGCGTTGAACGCGCGGGGCTCTACGAGCAGTACTTC. This translates into CSVERAGLYEQYF.

This clone was observed a handful of times. Different DNA sequences within this sample yield the same CDR3. V and J are TRBV5-4 and TRBJ2-6; D remains unclear. Germline V gene lookup returns CDR1 SGHNT and CDR2 YYREEE (reference sequence). The CDR3 runs 15 residues. V gave up 0 bases and J gave up 0 bases, with 4 bases separating them. The CDR3 spells CASSLDLSGANVLTF. CDR3 DNA sequence: TGTGCCAGCAGCTTGGATCTCTCTGGGGCCAACGTCCTGACTTTC.

The chain uses TRBV10-3 and TRBJ2-7, with a tentative D call TRBD1 (5 bases). CDR1 is ENHRY and CDR2 is SYGVKD in the germline V gene. The CDR3 consists of 14 residues. The V and J ends lost 4 bases and 7 bases respectively, with 17 bases between them. This CDR3 is CAISGWGPRREQYF. In DNA, the CDR3 is TGTGCCATCAGTGGGTGGGGCCCCCGGAGAGAGCAGTACTTC.

This clone was recorded a few times. The chain's CDR3 is CASRQDLSGYEQYF. CDR3 sequence (DNA): TGTGCCAGCAGACAGGATCTTTCTGGCTACGAGCAGTACTTC. The gene calls are TRBV11-2 and TRBJ2-7, with D possibly TRBD1 on 5 matching bases. The V gene lost 6 bases and the J gene lost 3 bases, with 15 bases spanning the gap. Per germline, CDR1 SGHAT and CDR2 FQNNGV. The CDR3 has 14 residues.

The V gene is TRBV5-1, the J gene TRBJ2-6, with D unresolved. The CDR3 runs to 15 residues. CDR1 SGHRS and CDR2 YFSETQ come from the germline V gene. Trimming stripped 4 bases from V and 0 bases from J, with 8 bases between. The DNA for the CDR3 is TGCGCCAGCAGCCCCCCAGGCTCTGGGGCCAACGTCCTGACTTTC. Amino acid sequence: CASSPPGSGANVLTF.

The table lists this clone with a few counts. This sequence joins TRBV7-9 and TRBJ2-1, with 7 bases aligning to TRBD1. V was clipped by 5 bases and J by 7 bases; unmatched bases: 8. Germline loops: CDR1 SEHNR, CDR2 FQNEAQ (reference sequence). There are 14 residues in the CDR3. The CDR3 region is CASSTRQGPNEQFF. For the CDR3, the DNA is TGTGCCAGCAGCACCCGACAGGGTCCGAATGAGCAGTTCTTC.

The chain couples TRBV28 to TRBJ2-7; TRBD1 matches at 7 bases. CDR3 length: 15 residues. V dropped 6 bases and J dropped 0; count of bases not matched to a gene: 8. Germline CDR1 reads MDHEN; CDR2 reads SYDVKM. CDR3 nucleotides: TGTGCCAGCAGACGGGACAGAGGAAGCTCCTACGAGCAGTACTTC. Its protein is CASRRDRGSSYEQYF.

This clone was counted a few times. This rearrangement joins TRBV30 to TRBJ2-7, with D perhaps matching TRBD2 (7 bases). This CDR3 has 14 amino acids. In germline, CDR1 is GTSNPN, CDR2 SVGIG (reference sequence). V was pared by 5 bases and J by 0 bases, with 14 bases between. CDR3 sequence: CAWAGAGLSYEQYF. CDR3 in DNA: TGTGCCTGGGCGGGGGCAGGGCTCTCCTACGAGCAGTACTTC.

This clone was seen a handful of times. V gene TRBV30 combines with J gene TRBJ2-5; 8 bases map to TRBD1. Germline CDR1 GTSNPN, CDR2 SVGIG (reference sequence). With V trimmed by 3 bases and J by 1 base, 4 bases remained unmatched. CDR3 length equals 14 residues. The CDR3 DNA is TGTGCCTGGAGGGAACAGGGGGTCCAAGAGACCCAGTACTTC. Residues: CAWREQGVQETQYF. The full variable domain, completed using reference TRBV30 and TRBJ2-5, is SQTIHQWPATLVQPVGSPLSLECTVEGTSNPNLYWYRQAAGRGLQLLFYSVGIGQISSEVPQNLSASRPQDRQFILSSKKLLLSDSGFYLCAWREQGVQETQYFGPGTRLLVL.

In its sample, this clone was seen a few times. This rearrangement joins TRBV7-2 to TRBJ1-5, with unresolved D. The CDR3 is 13 amino acids. Germline V gives CDR1 SGHTA, CDR2 FQGNSA. With 1 base removed from V and 6 bases from J, the gap between germline ends came to 7 bases. As DNA, the CDR3 is TGTGCCAGCAGCTTAGTAGAGGGTCAGCCCCAGCATTTT. Translation gives CASSLVEGQPQHF.

This clone was picked up a small number of times. The CDR3 DNA is TGTGCCAGCAATGACAGGGGGCTCGGTGAAGCTTTCTTT. Translating gives CASNDRGLGEAFF. The chain uses TRBV6-5 and TRBJ1-1; 10 nucleotides match TRBD1. Germline V gene lookup returns CDR1 MNHEY and CDR2 SVGAGI. The V segment lost 7 bases and the J segment 7 bases; nucleotides outside the gene matches: 6. CDR3 length equals 13 residues.

This clone was found a few times. The chain joins TRBV7-9 to TRBJ1-5, with unresolved D. Germline CDR1 reads SEHNR; CDR2 reads FQNEAQ (reference sequence). V lost 5 bases and J 8 bases, leaving 16 bases between the germline ends. The CDR3 sequence is 14 residues long. The CDR3 coding sequence is TGTGCCAGCAGCCCCGTCGGACTGACTAAGCCCCAGCATTTT. It specifies CASSPVGLTKPQHF.

This clone was detected a few times. The chain links TRBV5-4 to TRBJ2-1; 9 nucleotides align to TRBD2. Germline CDR1 is SGHNT and CDR2 is YYREEE (reference sequence). This CDR3 is 14 amino acids long. The ends lost 0 bases at V and 10 bases at J; junction bases unmatched: 5. CDR3 coding DNA: TGTGCCAGCAGCTTGGAAGCGGGAGGAGCCGAGCAGTTCTTC. This sequence encodes CASSLEAGGAEQFF.

The gene calls are TRBV29-1 and TRBJ2-7, with 9 bases lining up with TRBD2. J was trimmed by 2 bases and V by 4 bases; bases with no gene match: 6. In germline, CDR1 is SQVTM, CDR2 ANQGSEA. The CDR3 has 14 residues. The CDR3 DNA is TGCAGCGTTGGGTCGGCTAGCGGGGCCTACGAGCAGTACTTC. It is translated as CSVGSASGAYEQYF.

The chain combines TRBV9 with TRBJ2-1, with D possibly being TRBD2 (6 bases). Germline CDR1 reads SGDLS; CDR2 reads YYNGEE. Deletions cut 4 bases from V and 5 bases from J, with 19 bases between. The CDR3 is 16 amino acids. The CDR3 sequence: CASSLTLGLSNNEQFF. The CDR3 DNA follows: TGTGCCAGCAGCCTGACCCTGGGACTTTCCAACAATGAGCAGTTCTTC.

This chain uses TRBV5-6 with TRBJ1-4; possibly TRBD1 for D (6 bases). Trimming pared 6 bases from V and 5 bases from J, leaving 14 bases between. Per germline, CDR1 SGHDT and CDR2 YYEEEE. The CDR3 is 14 residues long. CDR3 in DNA: TGTGCCAGCACACCACAGGGTTACAATGAAAAACTGTTTTTT. Protein sequence: CASTPQGYNEKLFF.

This clone was counted a single time. The rearrangement uses TRBV29-1 and TRBJ2-7; 11 bases align to TRBD2. After removal of 6 bases from V and 3 bases from J, the junction contained 10 bases not matched to a gene. Per germline, CDR1 SQVTM and CDR2 ANQGSEA. The CDR3 loop spans 15 amino acids. CDR3 region: CSVYPLAGEGYEQYF. CDR3 bases: TGCAGCGTCTACCCACTAGCGGGAGAAGGCTACGAGCAGTACTTC.

The rearrangement uses TRBV5-6 and TRBJ2-1; 7 bases align to TRBD1. Trimming cost V 1 base and J 5 bases; bases outside gene matches: 3. The CDR3 length is 14 residues. CDR1 and CDR2 from the germline V gene are SGHDT and YYEEEE. The CDR3 DNA reads TGTGCCAGCAGCTTGACAGGGGCCCACAATGAGCAGTTCTTC. Encoded protein: CASSLTGAHNEQFF. The full variable domain, in which reference TRBV5-6 and TRBJ2-1 provide the parts outside the CDR3, is DAGVTQSPTHLIKTRGQQVTLRCSPKSGHDTVSWYQQALGQGPQFIFQYYEEEERQRGNFPDRFSGHQFPNYSSELNVNALLLGDSALYLCASSLTGAHNEQFFGPGTRLTVL.

The rearrangement uses TRBV6-6 and TRBJ1-2; D is uncertain. The V and J ends lost 0 bases and 2 bases respectively, with 7 bases between them. Germline-derived CDR1 and CDR2 are MNHNY and SVGAGI (reference sequence). CDR3 size: 14 residues. CDR3 sequence reads: CASSYSQRNYGYTF. The CDR3 nucleotides are TGTGCCAGCAGTTACTCTCAGCGGAACTATGGCTACACCTTC.

This clone appeared a few times. The V call is TRBV29-1, the J call TRBJ2-7, with D possibly being TRBD2 (5 bases). The CDR3 is 15 amino acids. The germline V gene encodes CDR1 SQVTM and CDR2 ANQGSEA. The V end lost 1 base, the J end lost 0 bases, and 13 bases lay between the germline ends. The CDR3, as DNA: TGCAGCGTTGAAGCGCTAGCTACCTCCTCCTACGAGCAGTACTTC. Translation gives CSVEALATSSYEQYF.

The chain uses TRBV28 and TRBJ1-4; D unresolved. Germline loops: CDR1 MDHEN, CDR2 SYDVKM. The V gene lost 8 bases and the J gene lost 0 bases, with 16 bases spanning the gap. This CDR3 has 16 amino acids. The CDR3, as DNA: TGTGCCAGCGGACTGGACCGTGGCTCAACTAATGAAAAACTGTTTTTT. This gives the protein CASGLDRGSTNEKLFF.

This clone occurred a few times. The rearrangement uses TRBV19 and TRBJ2-7; 9 positions agree with TRBD1. Trimming cost V 7 bases and J 2 bases; bases outside gene matches: 6. CDR3 size: 14 residues. The germline V gene has CDR1 LNHDA and CDR2 SQIVND (reference sequence). The CDR3 DNA is TGTGCCAGTATATCCGGGACAGGGACCTACGAGCAGTACTTC. Protein product: CASISGTGTYEQYF.

This clone was observed a handful of times. The chain recombines TRBV11-2 with TRBJ2-3, with D unresolved. V shed 3 bases and J shed 6 bases, with 4 bases lying between them. The CDR3 is 11 amino acids. Germline assignment: CDR1 SGHAT and CDR2 FQNNGV. CDR3 region: CASSFSDTQYF. In DNA, the CDR3 is TGTGCCAGCAGCTTTTCGGATACGCAGTATTTT.

This clone occurred a few times. V gene TRBV29-1 combines with J gene TRBJ1-1, with D possibly matching TRBD1 (5 bases). V lost 7 bases, J lost 3 bases, and 6 bases lay in between. Germline CDR1 reads SQVTM; CDR2 reads ANQGSEA. This CDR3 spans 10 amino acids. CDR3 coding DNA: TGCAGCGAAGGGGACACTGAAGCTTTCTTT. Its translation is CSEGDTEAFF.